This T cell receptor beta chain was documented in a study of cytomegalovirus exposure and HLA in healthy donors. Study-level information: Sequencing of about 179 million T cells in an earlier analysis found around 120 million unique TCR beta sequences. Early released data comprised approximately 85 million unique TCRs from HLA-typed donors. Out of 398 genotyped donors, about 84% belonged to the Caucasian-associated ancestry cluster.

Germline V gene sequence: CDR1 SEHNR, CDR2 FQNEAQ (reference sequence). The CDR3 spans 13 residues. Between the trimmed V and J ends, which lost 2 bases and 8 bases, there was a span of 10 bases. The PCR was carried out with 60 Vbeta primers and 13 Jbeta primers. Some clones are missing from TCRdb's copy, which holds only in-frame ones; the method was immunoSEQ multiplex PCR. The sample has approximately 160,000 clones, roughly 70% seen once. This clone showed up just once. This receptor was taken from a woman aged 40 to 50 in good health and CMV-seropositive. V and J are TRBV7-9 and TRBJ2-1; D is ambiguous. The sequenced material came from PBMCs. CDR3 region: CASSLIPPDEQFF. CDR3 sequence (DNA): TGTGCCAGCAGCTTAATCCCCCCCGATGAGCAGTTCTTC.